Below are 21 T cell receptor beta chains sequenced from a single sample in a study (dated by TCRdb to the mid-2010s). The protocol used for the library was 5' RACE. Sequencing took place on an Illumina MiSeq. In-frame beta chains were kept once TCRdb had trimmed the public reads at Q25 with fastp and called clones with MiXCR. Entries that share a CDR3 protein sequence are merged under the most common genes and DNA. The sample table holds 62,000 or so distinct CDR3 sequences, of which approximately 27% were seen once. Less than 2.5% of the sample goes to the ten largest clones. CD4+CD25+CD127-/low cells were isolated as Tregs. The specimen was tumor-infiltrating Tregs sorted from the breast tumor. These receptors were collected from a female donor with breast cancer.

For this clonotype: The junction departs from germline at one end; a sequencing error may be responsible. The chain employs TRBV20-1 and TRBJ2-7; 9 bases align to TRBD1. There are 14 residues in the CDR3. CDR1 DFQATT and CDR2 SNEGSKA come from the germline V gene (reference sequence). This CDR3 is CGASSGQGTYEQYF. DNA for the CDR3: TGCGGTGCTAGTAGCGGACAGGGGACTTACGAGCAGTACTTC.

J is TRBJ2-7 and V is TRBV4-3; the D call may be TRBD1 or TRBD2 (5 bases each). The V and J ends lost 4 bases and 3 bases respectively, with 13 bases between them. The germline gives CDR1 LGHNA, CDR2 YSLEER. CDR3 size: 14 residues. CDR3 in amino acids: CASSPIRGDYEQYF. CDR3 nucleotides: TGCGCCAGCAGCCCCATTCGAGGGGACTACGAGCAGTACTTC.

The rearrangement joins TRBV10-2 to TRBJ1-1, with D perhaps TRBD1 (5 bases). This CDR3 spans 12 amino acids. V was cut by 8 bases and J by 0 bases, with 7 bases left in between. Germline CDR1 and CDR2: WSHSY and SAAADI. The CDR3 DNA follows: TGCGCCAGCGGACATTTGAACACTGAAGCTTTCTTT. This codes for CASGHLNTEAFF.

This clonotype was recorded at least ten times. The rearrangement uses TRBV6-5 and TRBJ1-1; D call uncertain. The ends were cut back, 6 bases at V and 0 bases at J, with 2 bases in the middle. Germline V CDR1 and CDR2: MNHEY, SVGAGI. The CDR3 is made up of 11 amino acids. The CDR3 region has the DNA TGTGCCAGCAGACTGAACACTGAAGCTTTCTTT. Its protein product is CASRLNTEAFF.

The chain joins TRBV7-8 to TRBJ1-5, with TRBD1 as a possible D gene (6 bases). Germline V gene lookup returns CDR1 SGHVS and CDR2 FQNEAQ. V was trimmed by 8 bases and J by 4 bases, leaving 12 bases between them. This CDR3 is 13 amino acids long. The CDR3 is CASGGLGNQPQHF. The CDR3 DNA is TGTGCCAGCGGGGGGCTAGGAAATCAGCCCCAGCATTTT.

This clonotype was picked up a small number of times. The genes are TRBV12-3 or TRBV12-4 and TRBJ2-1; D is ambiguous. This CDR3 spans 11 amino acids. Deletions cut 7 bases from V and 7 bases from J, with 8 bases between. CDR3 amino acids: CASILQNEQFF. The CDR3 DNA reads as TGTGCCAGCATCCTCCAGAATGAGCAGTTCTTC.

This sequence joins TRBV5-1 and TRBJ2-5, with D uncertain. The CDR3 extends over 13 amino acids. Germline lookup yields CDR1 SGHRS and CDR2 YFSETQ. V lost 3 bases, J lost 2 bases, and 8 bases lay in between. CDR3 residues: CASSSQLQETQYF. In nucleotides, the CDR3 is TGCGCCAGCAGCTCCCAGCTGCAAGAGACCCAGTACTTC.

This clonotype was seen only a few times. The rearrangement joins TRBV3-1 to TRBJ2-7; 11 nucleotides match TRBD2. V dropped 1 base and J dropped 2; count of bases not matched to a gene: 4. The germline V gene has CDR1 LGHDT and CDR2 YNNKEL (reference sequence). The CDR3 totals 16 residues. The CDR3 DNA reads TGTGCCAGCAGCCAAGTAGCGGGGGGGAGACCCTACGAGCAGTACTTC. Residues: CASSQVAGGRPYEQYF.

The chain links TRBV12-3 or TRBV12-4 to TRBJ1-1; TRBD1 aligns across 7 bases. This CDR3 comprises 14 residues. Trimming cost V 6 bases and J 5 bases; bases outside gene matches: 9. The CDR3 coding sequence is TGTGCCAGCAGCAAACGACAGGGAGAGACTGAAGCTTTCTTT. Protein: CASSKRQGETEAFF.

The chain links TRBV7-2 to TRBJ2-5; tentative D call: TRBD1 (5 bases). The germline V gene encodes CDR1 SGHTA and CDR2 FQGNSA. This CDR3 is built from 16 residues. V lost 4 bases and J 5 bases, leaving 20 bases between the germline ends. In DNA form, the CDR3 reads TGTGCCAGCAGCTCCCGTTGGATTGACAGACGGGAGACCCAGTACTTC. Residues: CASSSRWIDRRETQYF.

This clonotype has just a few counts. The chain joins TRBV12-3 or TRBV12-4 to TRBJ1-5; 9 nucleotides agree with TRBD1. V gave up 6 bases and J gave up 4 bases; unmatched junction bases: 7. The CDR3 consists of 15 residues. This CDR3 reads CASSRDREGNQPQHF. Written as DNA, the CDR3 is TGTGCCAGCAGCCGGGACAGGGAAGGTAATCAGCCCCAGCATTTT.

The table lists this clonotype with a few counts. V and J are TRBV5-6 and TRBJ2-7; 8 bases match TRBD1. V dropped 2 bases and J dropped 1; count of bases not matched to a gene: 8. CDR3 length: 16 residues. The germline gives CDR1 SGHDT, CDR2 YYEEEE. In nucleotides, the CDR3 is TGTGCCAGCAGCTTTGGACAGGGCGTATTATCCTACGAGCAGTACTTC. This gives the protein CASSFGQGVLSYEQYF.

The chain links TRBV20-1 to TRBJ2-4; a possible D gene is TRBD2 (5 bases). Germline V gene lookup returns CDR1 DFQATT and CDR2 SNEGSKA (reference sequence). Trimming left V 3 bases short and J 5 bases short, with 11 bases between. The CDR3 is 13 amino acids. The CDR3 region is CSARGVAENIQYF. DNA for the CDR3: TGCAGTGCTAGGGGAGTTGCGGAAAACATTCAGTACTTC.

This clonotype came up once. This may arise from a read error, as a much more abundant clone is one base away. V usage is TRBV6-6 and J usage is TRBJ1-4; D unresolved. V was trimmed by 6 bases and J by 8 bases, leaving 16 bases between them. Germline-derived CDR1 and CDR2 are MNHNY and SVGAGI (reference sequence). The length of the CDR3 is 14 residues. CDR3: CASRKTALREKLFF. CDR3 bases: TGTGCCAGCAGGAAGACCGCGCTTAGGGAAAAACTGTTTTTT.

This clonotype has more than one count but fewer than ten. V usage is TRBV7-2 and J usage is TRBJ2-7; D tentatively reads TRBD1 or TRBD2 (5 bases each). CDR3 length equals 17 residues. CDR1 and CDR2 from the germline V gene are SGHTA and FQGNSA. V was clipped by 1 base and J by 6 bases, with 22 bases between them. In DNA, the CDR3 is TGTGCCAGCAGCTTAGGGCCCCGGGGCGCCTCGACGTCCGAGCAGTACTTC. It codes for CASSLGPRGASTSEQYF.

In regard to this clonotype: This likely comes from a read error, as the CDR3 has no conserved phenylalanine or tryptophan at its end. V and J are TRBV27 and TRBJ2-3, with D unresolved. Germline V gives CDR1 MNHEY, CDR2 SMNVEV (reference sequence). The CDR3 spans 14 residues. V was trimmed by 8 bases and J by 10 bases, leaving 22 bases between them. The CDR3 sequence is CASALNPRAAAQYL. The CDR3 coding sequence is TGTGCCAGCGCATTGAACCCTAGGGCCGCTGCGCAGTATCTT.

J is TRBJ2-7 and V is TRBV5-8; D remains ambiguous. The CDR3 length is 10 residues. Between the trimmed V and J ends, which lost 4 bases and 4 bases, there was a span of 3 bases. Germline values: CDR1 SGHTS, CDR2 YDEGEE. CDR3 DNA: TGTGCCAGCAGCACTTACGAGCAGTACTTC. Its protein is CASSTYEQYF.

The chain links TRBV7-3 to TRBJ2-7; 7 nucleotides align to TRBD1. With 2 bases clipped from V and 2 bases from J, the junction kept 6 bases outside the gene matches. In germline, CDR1 is SGHTA, CDR2 FQGTGA. The CDR3 runs 15 residues. As DNA, the CDR3 is TGTGCCAGCAGCTTAGGGACAGAACTAACCTACGAGCAGTACTTC. Translating it yields CASSLGTELTYEQYF.

The chain recombines TRBV6-2 or TRBV6-3 with TRBJ1-1, with TRBD1 matching 7 bases. The germline V gene encodes CDR1 MNHEY and CDR2 SVGEGT. The CDR3 is made up of 14 amino acids. The V segment lost 5 bases and the J segment 1 base; nucleotides outside the gene matches: 4. This chain's CDR3 is CASSPTGANTEAFF. CDR3 bases: TGTGCCAGCAGTCCAACAGGGGCGAACACTGAAGCTTTCTTT.

This clonotype was counted many times. This chain links TRBV7-3 with TRBJ2-3, with D perhaps TRBD1 or TRBD2 (6 bases each). CDR3 length equals 15 residues. Germline V gene data show CDR1 as SGHTA and CDR2 as FQGTGA. With 4 bases removed from V and 8 bases from J, the gap between germline ends came to 19 bases. The CDR3, as DNA: TGTGCCAGCAGCTCCCAACAGGGCCCGGGAGCTACGCAGTATTTT. Residues: CASSSQQGPGATQYF. The whole variable domain, remainder taken from reference TRBV7-3 and TRBJ2-3, is GAGVSQTPSNKVTEKGKYVELRCDPISGHTALYWYRQSLGQGPEFLIYFQGTGAADDSGLPNDRFFAVRPEGSVSTLKIQRTERGDSAVYLCASSSQQGPGATQYFGPGTRLTVL.

This clonotype was recorded many times. The chain uses TRBV7-2 and TRBJ2-3, with TRBD2 identical over 10 bases. CDR3 size: 16 residues. V dropped 4 bases and J dropped 1; count of bases not matched to a gene: 5. The germline V gene has CDR1 SGHTA and CDR2 FQGNSA. CDR3 nucleotides: TGTGCCAGCAGCTCAACTAGCGGGGCCGGCACAGATACGCAGTATTTT. As protein: CASSSTSGAGTDTQYF.